A single T cell receptor beta chain is shown here with its context. This clonotype was seen a few times. Its specific antigen is unknown. Base qualities are not recorded, but no much larger clone differs from it by a single base. The donors were some 39 Caucasian individuals from Russia, aged roughly 6 to 100 years, who were systemically healthy. Approximately 10 milliliters of peripheral blood were collected from each donor into EDTA-treated Vacutainer tubes. Ficoll-Paque density-gradient centrifugation was used to isolate PBMCs, with at least 7 million per sample. Trizol reagent was used to extract total RNA from PBMCs, with at least 6 micrograms per sample. Naive CD45RAhigh/CD27high T cell percentages were measured by flow cytometry on a PBMC aliquot from every donor. This sample was taken from a study of blood T cells in healthy people across ages (dated by TCRdb to the mid-2010s). Study-level background: Template switching captured roughly one uniquely barcoded TCR beta cDNA molecule per two T cells in model experiments. The donors were divided into four age groups: young (average around 15 years), middle-aged (roughly 42), aged (approximately 62) and long-lived (about 84). To track age-related changes in TCR beta repertoire diversity, the study relied on deep sequencing normalized with unique cDNA molecular identifiers. Using the same blood draw, the study looked at two additional independent replicas of 1 million unique cDNA reads for two donors, one aged 18 to 29 and the other aged 80 or older.

The CDR3 runs 16 residues from the cysteine to the phenylalanine. Here the CDR3 DNA is all that survives: 48 bases in frame from base 1. CDR1 SGDLS and CDR2 YYNGEE were looked up in the germline V gene. Overall study results and their limits: Estimates of total diversity based on one million sequenced T cells were considered lower bounds and underestimates. A strong correlation was found between observed TCR beta diversity and the percentage of naive T cells measured by flow cytometry. Observed TCR beta diversity per million T cells fell roughly linearly with age, and a significant reduction was already apparent by age approximately 40. Since profiling was done on bulk unsorted PBMCs, naive and antigen-experienced compartments could not be conclusively compared. Compared with the aged group, more naive CD4+ T cells, fewer expanded clones and increased TCR diversity were shown by the long-lived group, suggesting age selection. The CMV infection status of donors was not known, potentially confounding age-related changes in expanded clonotypes.

The library came from 5' RACE. Sequenced on an Illumina HiSeq 2500. A second about 7 to 12 cycle PCR used a sample-barcoded 5' primer and a J-beta primer mix. A template-switch 5' adaptor carrying 12 random nucleotides introduced a unique molecular identifier onto each TCR beta cDNA molecule. Each sample yielded at least 2.5 million CDR3-containing paired-end reads. First-strand cDNA was synthesized from all RNA with the Mint cDNA synthesis kit, primed by a TRBC-specific oligonucleotide. Following uracil-DNA glycosylase treatment, a first 18-cycle PCR with universal primers M1SS and BC2_uni_R was performed on all cDNA. On the authors' methods: Each sample was normalized by randomly selecting 1 million high-quality reads, each carrying a distinct molecular identifier. Reads sharing molecular identifiers were discarded rather than binned into consensus sequences. MiTCR, run with a Q25 quality threshold and the strictest error-elimination algorithm, handled CDR3 identification, clonotype clustering and error correction. Lower-bound total TCR beta diversity was estimated with a nonparametric unseen species model using Euler transformation. TCRdb redid the processing of the public reads, applying fastp at Q25 and MiXCR, and retained in-frame beta chains. CDR3 protein sequences are deduplicated, and each keeps its most common genes and DNA. None of the V and J calls come from the authors' own analysis; TCRdb made them. This sample comprises roughly 1 million distinct CDR3 sequences, under 30% of them detected only once. The ten largest make up about 0.72% of the sample.

These data also formed part of another study, on T cells of mothers and their children. That second publication adds: The donors were nine systemically healthy Caucasian individuals, made up of three mothers and their six children. cDNA synthesis used all of the extracted RNA, with 1.5 ug of RNA in each 15 ul reaction. In the second PCR, the M1S primer introduced both the sample barcodes and 2-4 random nucleotides. Each mother yielded over 10 million TCR beta CDR3 reads and each child roughly 3.1 million reads. Thymic selection similarly shapes TCR recombination output in related and unrelated pairs, with minor effect from inherited differences. Normalized repertoire overlap was always found to be slightly, but never significantly, higher in related mother-child pairs than in unrelated mother-child pairs. Persistent microchimeric T cell clones were not detected, at a sensitivity of 85 to 100 clones per million clonotypes. Deep NGS was used in the study to compare the TCR beta repertoires of mothers and children and to look for features that separate related mother-child pairs from unrelated individuals. On average, the children were around 11 +/- 4 years old, while the mothers were about 37 +/- 4 years old. Libraries were sequenced on Illumina HiSeq 2000 with 100+100 nt paired-end reads after adapter ligation with NEBNext reagents. Mother and child libraries were prepared a month apart and sequenced in separate runs to prevent cross-contamination. For each donor, somewhere between about 450,000 and 2,000,000 distinct TCR beta clonotypes were identified. Naive TCR beta clonotypes were estimated from low-frequency clonotypes matched to each donor's FACS-determined naive share, without sorting.

What was sequenced was blood. The source is a girl aged 2 to 9 in good health. The sequence is built from TRBV9 and TRBJ2-5; the D call is possibly TRBD1 or TRBD2, each sharing 5 bases. Matching the DNA end better, TRBJ2-1 makes the J call doubtful. CDR3 sequence: CASSVEEGERYNEQFF. The sequence in DNA is TGTGCCAGCAGCGTAGAGGAAGGGGAGCGGTACAATGAGCAGTTCTTC.